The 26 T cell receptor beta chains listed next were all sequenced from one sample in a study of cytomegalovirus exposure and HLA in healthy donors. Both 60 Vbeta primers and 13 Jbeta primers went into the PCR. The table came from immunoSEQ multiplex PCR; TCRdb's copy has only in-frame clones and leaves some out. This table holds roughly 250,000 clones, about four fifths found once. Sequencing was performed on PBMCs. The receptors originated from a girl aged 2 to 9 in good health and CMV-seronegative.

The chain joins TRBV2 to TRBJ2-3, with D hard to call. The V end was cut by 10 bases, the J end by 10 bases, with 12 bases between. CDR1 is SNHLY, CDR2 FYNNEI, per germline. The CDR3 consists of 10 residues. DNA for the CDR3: TGTGCCACCGTTTCTAACTCGCAGTATTTT. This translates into CATVSNSQYF.

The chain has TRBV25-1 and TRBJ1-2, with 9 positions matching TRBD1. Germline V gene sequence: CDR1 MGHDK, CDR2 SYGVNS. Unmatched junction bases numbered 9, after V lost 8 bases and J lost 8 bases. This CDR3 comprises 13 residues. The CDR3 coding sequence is TGTGCCAGCGCGGACAGGGGAATGAAGGGCTACACCTTC. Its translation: CASADRGMKGYTF.

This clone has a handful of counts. The CDR3 DNA sequence: TGTGCCAGCAGCCTCAGGGTTCTGAACACCGGGGAGCTGTTTTTT. As protein: CASSLRVLNTGELFF. This chain uses TRBV5-6 with TRBJ2-2; weak D call: TRBD1 (5 bases). The CDR3 has 15 residues. Trimming stripped 4 bases from V and 1 base from J, with 11 bases between. The germline gives CDR1 SGHDT, CDR2 YYEEEE.

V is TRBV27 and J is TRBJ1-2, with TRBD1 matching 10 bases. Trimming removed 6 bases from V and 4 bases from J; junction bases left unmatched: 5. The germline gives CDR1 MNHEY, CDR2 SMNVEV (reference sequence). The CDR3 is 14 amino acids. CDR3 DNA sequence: TGTGCCAGCAGCAGACAGGGGGCTGGCTATGGCTACACCTTC. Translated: CASSRQGAGYGYTF.

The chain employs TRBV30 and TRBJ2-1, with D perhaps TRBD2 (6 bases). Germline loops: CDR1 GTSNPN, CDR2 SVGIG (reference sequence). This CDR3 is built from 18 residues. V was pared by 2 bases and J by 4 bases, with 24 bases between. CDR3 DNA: TGTGCCTGGAGTATCCCGCCGGGACTTCGCAGATGGTACAATGAGCAGTTCTTC. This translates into CAWSIPPGLRRWYNEQFF.

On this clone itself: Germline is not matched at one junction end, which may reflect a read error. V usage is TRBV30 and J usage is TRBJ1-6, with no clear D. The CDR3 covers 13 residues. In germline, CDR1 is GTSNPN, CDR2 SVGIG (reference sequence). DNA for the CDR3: TGTGCCGGGAGGAGGGCCGCTTGGTCACCCCTCCACTTT. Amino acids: CAGRRAAWSPLHF.

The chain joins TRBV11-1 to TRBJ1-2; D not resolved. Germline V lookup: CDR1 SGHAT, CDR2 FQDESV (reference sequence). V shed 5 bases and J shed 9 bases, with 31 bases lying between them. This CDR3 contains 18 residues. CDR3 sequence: CASSHREWNSRHPYRYTF. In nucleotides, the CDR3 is TGTGCCAGCAGCCACAGAGAATGGAACTCGCGACATCCATATCGCTACACCTTC.

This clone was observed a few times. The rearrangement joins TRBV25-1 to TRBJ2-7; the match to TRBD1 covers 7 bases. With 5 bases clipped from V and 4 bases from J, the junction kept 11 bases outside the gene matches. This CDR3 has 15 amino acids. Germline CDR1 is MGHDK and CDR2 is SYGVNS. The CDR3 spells CASSYSGTDFYEQYF. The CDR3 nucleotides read TGTGCCAGCAGTTATTCTGGGACAGACTTTTACGAGCAGTACTTC.

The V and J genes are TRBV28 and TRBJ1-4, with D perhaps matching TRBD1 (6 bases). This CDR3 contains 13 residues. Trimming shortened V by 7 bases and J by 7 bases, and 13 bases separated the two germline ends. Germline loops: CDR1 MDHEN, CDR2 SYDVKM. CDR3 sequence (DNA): TGTGCCAGCACCCACAGGGAGGGTGAAAAACTGTTTTTT. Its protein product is CASTHREGEKLFF.

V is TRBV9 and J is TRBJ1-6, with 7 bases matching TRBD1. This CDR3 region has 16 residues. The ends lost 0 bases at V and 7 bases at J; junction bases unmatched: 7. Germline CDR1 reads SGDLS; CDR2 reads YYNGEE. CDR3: CASSVAPTGANSPLHF. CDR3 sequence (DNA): TGTGCCAGCAGCGTAGCTCCCACAGGGGCAAATTCACCCCTCCACTTT.

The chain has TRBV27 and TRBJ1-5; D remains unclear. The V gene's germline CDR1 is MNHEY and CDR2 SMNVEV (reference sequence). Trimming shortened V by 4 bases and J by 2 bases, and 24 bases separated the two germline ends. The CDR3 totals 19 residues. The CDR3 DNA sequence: TGTGCCAGCAGTTCCTCAGGCAGCGGCCCCATATTCGGCAATCAGCCCCAGCATTTT. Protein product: CASSSSGSGPIFGNQPQHF.

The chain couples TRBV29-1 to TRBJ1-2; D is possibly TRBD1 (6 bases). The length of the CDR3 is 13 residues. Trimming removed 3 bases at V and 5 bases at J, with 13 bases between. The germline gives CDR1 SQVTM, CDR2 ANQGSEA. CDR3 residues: CSVDVRTGYGYTF. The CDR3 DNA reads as TGCAGCGTTGACGTTCGTACAGGGTATGGCTACACCTTC.

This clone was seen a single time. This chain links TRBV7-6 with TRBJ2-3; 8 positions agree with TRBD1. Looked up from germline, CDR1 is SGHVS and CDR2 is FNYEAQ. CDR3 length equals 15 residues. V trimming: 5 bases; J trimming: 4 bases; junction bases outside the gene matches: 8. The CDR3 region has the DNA TGTGCCAGCAGCCCTGCCATGGACAGGGCAGATACGCAGTATTTT. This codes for CASSPAMDRADTQYF.

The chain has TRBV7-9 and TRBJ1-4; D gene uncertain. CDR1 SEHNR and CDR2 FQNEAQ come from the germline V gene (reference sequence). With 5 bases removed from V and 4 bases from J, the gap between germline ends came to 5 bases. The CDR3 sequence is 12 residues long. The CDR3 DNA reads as TGTGCCAGCAGCCAGTATAATGAAAAACTGTTTTTT. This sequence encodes CASSQYNEKLFF.

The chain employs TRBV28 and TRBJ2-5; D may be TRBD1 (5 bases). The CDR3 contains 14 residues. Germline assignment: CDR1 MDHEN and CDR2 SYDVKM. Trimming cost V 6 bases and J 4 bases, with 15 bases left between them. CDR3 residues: CASRRGLPTETQYF. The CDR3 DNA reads TGTGCCAGCAGAAGGGGCCTCCCAACAGAGACCCAGTACTTC.

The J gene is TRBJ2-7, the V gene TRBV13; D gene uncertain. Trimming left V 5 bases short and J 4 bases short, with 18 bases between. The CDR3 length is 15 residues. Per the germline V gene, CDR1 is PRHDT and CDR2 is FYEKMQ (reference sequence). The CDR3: CASSLTESQPYEQYF. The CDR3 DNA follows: TGTGCCAGCAGCCTCACAGAAAGCCAACCTTACGAGCAGTACTTC.

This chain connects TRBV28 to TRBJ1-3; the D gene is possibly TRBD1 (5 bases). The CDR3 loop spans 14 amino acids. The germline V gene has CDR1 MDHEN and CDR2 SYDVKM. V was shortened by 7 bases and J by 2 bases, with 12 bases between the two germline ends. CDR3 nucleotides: TGTGCCAGCACCCGGGGGGGGGCTGGAAACACCATATATTTT. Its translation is CASTRGGAGNTIYF.

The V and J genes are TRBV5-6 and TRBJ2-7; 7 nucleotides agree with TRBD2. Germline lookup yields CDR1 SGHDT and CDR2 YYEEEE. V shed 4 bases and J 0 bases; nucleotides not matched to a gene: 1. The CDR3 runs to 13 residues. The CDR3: CASSSGDSYEQYF. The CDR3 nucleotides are TGTGCCAGCAGCAGCGGGGACTCCTACGAGCAGTACTTC.

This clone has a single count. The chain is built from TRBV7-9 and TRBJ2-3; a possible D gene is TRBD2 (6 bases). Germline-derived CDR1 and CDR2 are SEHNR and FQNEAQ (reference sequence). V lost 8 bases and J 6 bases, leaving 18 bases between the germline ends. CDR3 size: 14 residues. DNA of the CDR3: TGTGCCAGCGGAAGCGGGTTGGGTGAGGATACGCAGTATTTT. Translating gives CASGSGLGEDTQYF. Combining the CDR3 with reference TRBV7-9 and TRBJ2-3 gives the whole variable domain DTGVSQNPRHKITKRGQNVTFRCDPISEHNRLYWYRQTLGQGPEFLTYFQNEAQLEKSRLLSDRFSAERPKGSFSTLEIQRTEQGDSAMYLCASGSGLGEDTQYFGPGTRLTVL.

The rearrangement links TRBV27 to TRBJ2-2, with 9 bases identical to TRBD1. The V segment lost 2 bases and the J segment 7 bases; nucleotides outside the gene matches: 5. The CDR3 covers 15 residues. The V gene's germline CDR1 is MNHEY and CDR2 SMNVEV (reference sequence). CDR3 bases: TGTGCCAGCAGTTTACGTGGACAGGGGTACGGGGAGCTGTTTTTT. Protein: CASSLRGQGYGELFF.

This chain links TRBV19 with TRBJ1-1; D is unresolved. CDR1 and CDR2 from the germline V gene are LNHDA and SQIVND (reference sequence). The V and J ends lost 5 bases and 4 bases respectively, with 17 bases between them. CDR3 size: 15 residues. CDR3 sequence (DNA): TGTGCCAGTAGTCTGGGAGGGTTGAGGACCACTGAAGCTTTCTTT. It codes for CASSLGGLRTTEAFF.

The CDR3 coding sequence is TGTGCCAGCAGTGAAGATGCAGGGCTGTCTGGGGCCAACGTCCTGACTTTC. Translation gives CASSEDAGLSGANVLTF. The chain joins TRBV2 to TRBJ2-6, with D perhaps TRBD1 (5 bases). Trimming cost V 1 base and J 1 base, with 11 bases left between them. The length of the CDR3 is 17 residues. The germline V gene encodes CDR1 SNHLY and CDR2 FYNNEI.

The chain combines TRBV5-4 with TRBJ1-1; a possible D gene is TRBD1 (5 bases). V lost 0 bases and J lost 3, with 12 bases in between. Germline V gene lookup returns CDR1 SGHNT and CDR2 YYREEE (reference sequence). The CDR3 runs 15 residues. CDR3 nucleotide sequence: TGTGCCAGCAGCTTGGGGGGTCCGGGGGACACTGAAGCTTTCTTT. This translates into CASSLGGPGDTEAFF.

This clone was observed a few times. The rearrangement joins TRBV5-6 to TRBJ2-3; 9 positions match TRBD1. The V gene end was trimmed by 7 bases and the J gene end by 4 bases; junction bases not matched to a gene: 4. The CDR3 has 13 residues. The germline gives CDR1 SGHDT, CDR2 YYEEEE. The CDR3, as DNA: TGTGCCAGCTGGGACAGGGTCGCAGATACGCAGTATTTT. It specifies CASWDRVADTQYF.

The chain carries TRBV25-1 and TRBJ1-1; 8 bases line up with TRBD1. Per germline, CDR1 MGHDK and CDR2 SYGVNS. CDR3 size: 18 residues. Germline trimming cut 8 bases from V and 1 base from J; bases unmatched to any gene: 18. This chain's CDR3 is CASSIREGLGQGNTEAFF. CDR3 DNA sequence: TGTGCCAGCTCAATAAGGGAAGGGCTAGGACAGGGGAACACTGAAGCTTTCTTT.

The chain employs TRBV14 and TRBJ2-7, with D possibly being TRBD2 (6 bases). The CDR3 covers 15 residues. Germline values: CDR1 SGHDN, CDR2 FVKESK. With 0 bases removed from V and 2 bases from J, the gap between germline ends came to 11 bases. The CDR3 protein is CASSQEEGVTYEQYF. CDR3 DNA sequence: TGTGCCAGCAGCCAAGAGGAGGGAGTGACCTACGAGCAGTACTTC.